This T cell receptor (beta chain) was captured by sequencing in a study of cytomegalovirus exposure and HLA in healthy donors. Turning to the study itself: There were 117 million unique TCR beta sequences, drawn from 150 million to 200 million T cells, in an earlier analysis. Early release data held roughly 90 million unique TCRs from HLA-typed donors.

Study results and limitations: Immune exposure information available was restricted to CMV serostatus.

The PCR made use of 60 Vbeta and 13 Jbeta primers. Using immunoSEQ multiplex PCR, the repertoire was profiled, and TCRdb retains in-frame clones only, with some absent. The table has more than 150,000 clones, about 80% seen once. Germline V lookup: CDR1 SGHTA, CDR2 FQGNSA. Trimming cost V 5 bases and J 3 bases, with 5 bases left between them. This CDR3 comprises 11 residues. On this clone: Its antigen is not identified.

The J gene is TRBJ2-7, the V gene TRBV7-2; no clear D gene. The sample was PBMCs. The receptor comes from a boy between 10 and 17 years old in good health and CMV-seronegative. CDR3 in amino acids: CASSHGYEQYF. The CDR3 DNA sequence: TGTGCCAGCAGCCACGGCTACGAGCAGTACTTC.